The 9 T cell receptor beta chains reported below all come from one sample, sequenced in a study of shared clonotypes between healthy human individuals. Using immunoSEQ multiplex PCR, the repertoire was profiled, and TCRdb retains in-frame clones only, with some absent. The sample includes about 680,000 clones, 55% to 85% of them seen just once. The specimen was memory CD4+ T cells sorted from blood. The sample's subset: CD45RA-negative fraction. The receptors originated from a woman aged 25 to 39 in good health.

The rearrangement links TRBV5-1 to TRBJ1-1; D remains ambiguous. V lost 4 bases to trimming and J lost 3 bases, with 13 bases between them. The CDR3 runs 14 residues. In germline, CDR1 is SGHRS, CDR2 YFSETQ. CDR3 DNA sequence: TGCGCCAGCAGCCTACAGCCCTGGGACACTGAAGCTTTCTTT. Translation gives CASSLQPWDTEAFF.

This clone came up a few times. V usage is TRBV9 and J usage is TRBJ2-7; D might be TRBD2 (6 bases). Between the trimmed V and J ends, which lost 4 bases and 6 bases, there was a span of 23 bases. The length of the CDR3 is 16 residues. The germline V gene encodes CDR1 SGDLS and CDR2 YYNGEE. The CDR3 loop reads CASSSPRGSRESEQYF. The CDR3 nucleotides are TGTGCCAGCAGCTCTCCCCGGGGGTCCAGGGAGAGCGAGCAGTACTTC.

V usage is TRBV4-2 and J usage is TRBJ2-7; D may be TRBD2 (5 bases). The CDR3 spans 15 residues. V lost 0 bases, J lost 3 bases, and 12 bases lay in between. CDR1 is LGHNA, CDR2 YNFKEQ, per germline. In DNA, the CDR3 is TGTGCCAGCAGCCAAGATACCGGGAAGGGCTACGAGCAGTACTTC. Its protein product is CASSQDTGKGYEQYF.

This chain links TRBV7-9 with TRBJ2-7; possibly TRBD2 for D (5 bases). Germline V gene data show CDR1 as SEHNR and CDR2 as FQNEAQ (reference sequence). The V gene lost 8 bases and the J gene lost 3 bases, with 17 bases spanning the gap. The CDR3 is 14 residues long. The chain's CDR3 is CASSRAEVVYEQYF. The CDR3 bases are TGTGCCAGCTCCCGGGCGGAGGTCGTCTACGAGCAGTACTTC.

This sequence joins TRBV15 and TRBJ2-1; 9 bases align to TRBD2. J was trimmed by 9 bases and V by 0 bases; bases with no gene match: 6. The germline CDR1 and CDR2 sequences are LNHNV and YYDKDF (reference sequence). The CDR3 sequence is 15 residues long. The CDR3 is CATSREGGRASEQFF. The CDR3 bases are TGTGCCACCAGCAGAGAAGGCGGGAGGGCCTCTGAGCAGTTCTTC.

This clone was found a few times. This CDR3 is CASSLAFGNGYTF. The CDR3 DNA reads TGCGCCAGCAGCTTGGCTTTCGGGAATGGCTACACCTTC. V usage is TRBV5-1 and J usage is TRBJ1-2; D uncertain. The germline CDR1 and CDR2 sequences are SGHRS and YFSETQ. Trimming shortened V by 0 bases and J by 6 bases, and 9 bases separated the two germline ends. The CDR3 consists of 13 residues. The full variable domain, rest sourced from reference TRBV5-1 and TRBJ1-2, is KAGVTQTPRYLIKTRGQQVTLSCSPISGHRSVSWYQQTPGQGLQFLFEYFSETQRNKGNFPGRFSGRQFSNSRSEMNVSTLELGDSALYLCASSLAFGNGYTFGSGTRLTVV.

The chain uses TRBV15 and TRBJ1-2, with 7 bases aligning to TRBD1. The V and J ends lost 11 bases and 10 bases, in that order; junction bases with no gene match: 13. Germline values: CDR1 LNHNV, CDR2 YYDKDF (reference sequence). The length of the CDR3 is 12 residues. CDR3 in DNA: TGTGCCGCTCCCCCGGGACAGTGGAACTACACCTTC. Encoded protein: CAAPPGQWNYTF. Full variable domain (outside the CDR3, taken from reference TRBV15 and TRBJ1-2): DAMVIQNPRYQVTQFGKPVTLSCSQTLNHNVMYWYQQKSSQAPKLLFHYYDKDFNNEADTPDNFQSRRPNTSFCFLDIRSPGLGDTAMYLCAAPPGQWNYTFGSGTRLTVV.

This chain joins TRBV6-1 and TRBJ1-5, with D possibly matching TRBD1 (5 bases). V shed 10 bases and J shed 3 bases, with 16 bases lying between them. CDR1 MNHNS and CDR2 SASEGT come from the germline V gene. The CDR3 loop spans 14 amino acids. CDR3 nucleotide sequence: TGTGCCACCACACGGGACGGCCTCAATCAGCCCCAGCATTTT. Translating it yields CATTRDGLNQPQHF.

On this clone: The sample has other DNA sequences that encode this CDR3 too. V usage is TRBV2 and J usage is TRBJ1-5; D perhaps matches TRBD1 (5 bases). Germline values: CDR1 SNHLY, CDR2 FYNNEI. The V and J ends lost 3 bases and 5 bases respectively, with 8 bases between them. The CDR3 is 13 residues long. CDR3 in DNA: TGTGCCAGCAGTGAGACAGAAGATCAGCCCCAGCATTTT. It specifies CASSETEDQPQHF. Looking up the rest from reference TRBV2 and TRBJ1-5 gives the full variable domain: EPEVTQTPSHQVTQMGQEVILRCVPISNHLYFYWYRQILGQKVEFLVSFYNNEISEKSEIFDDQFSVERPDGSNFTLKIRSTKLEDSAMYFCASSETEDQPQHFGDGTRLSIL.